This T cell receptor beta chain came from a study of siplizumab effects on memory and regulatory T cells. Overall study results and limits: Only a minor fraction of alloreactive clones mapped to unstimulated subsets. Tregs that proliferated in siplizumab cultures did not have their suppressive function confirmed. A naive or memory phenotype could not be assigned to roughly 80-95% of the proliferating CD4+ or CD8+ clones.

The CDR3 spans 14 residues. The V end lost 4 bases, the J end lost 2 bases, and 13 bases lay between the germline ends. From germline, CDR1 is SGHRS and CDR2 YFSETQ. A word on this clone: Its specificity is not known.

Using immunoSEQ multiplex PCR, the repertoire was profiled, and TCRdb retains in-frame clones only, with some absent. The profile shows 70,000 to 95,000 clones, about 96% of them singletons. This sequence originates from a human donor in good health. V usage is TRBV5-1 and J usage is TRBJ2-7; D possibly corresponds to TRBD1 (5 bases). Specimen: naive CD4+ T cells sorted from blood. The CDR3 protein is CASSHDDSTYEQYF. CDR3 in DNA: TGCGCCAGCAGCCACGACGACAGTACCTACGAGCAGTACTTC.